The entry below gives a single T cell receptor (beta chain) sequence along with its context. What it recognizes is unknown. The same CDR3 also results from other DNA sequences found in this sample. Germline values: CDR1 SGHRS, CDR2 YFSETQ. V lost 0 bases and J lost 4, with 5 bases in between. The length of the CDR3 is 13 residues. These data are taken from a study of siplizumab effects on memory and regulatory T cells. Study-level findings and limits: Roughly 75-96% of dividing CD4+ or CD8+ clones were without an attributable naive or memory phenotype. No more than a minor fraction of alloreactive clones could be traced back to unstimulated subsets. The average Treg-derived proportion among mappable alloreactive CD4+ clones was 65% to 80% with siplizumab versus 25% to 30% in controls.

Here immunoSEQ multiplex PCR was the method, and the copy in TCRdb shows in-frame clones only, minus some. The sample consists of about 100,000 clones, 75% to 95% of them appearing once. This chain links TRBV5-1 with TRBJ2-1, with TRBD2 as a possible D gene (5 bases). This TCR came from a human donor in good health. Sequencing was performed on CD4+ T cells sorted from blood. DNA for the CDR3: TGCGCCAGCAGCTTGGGGACTTACAATGAGCAGTTCTTC. Protein product: CASSLGTYNEQFF.